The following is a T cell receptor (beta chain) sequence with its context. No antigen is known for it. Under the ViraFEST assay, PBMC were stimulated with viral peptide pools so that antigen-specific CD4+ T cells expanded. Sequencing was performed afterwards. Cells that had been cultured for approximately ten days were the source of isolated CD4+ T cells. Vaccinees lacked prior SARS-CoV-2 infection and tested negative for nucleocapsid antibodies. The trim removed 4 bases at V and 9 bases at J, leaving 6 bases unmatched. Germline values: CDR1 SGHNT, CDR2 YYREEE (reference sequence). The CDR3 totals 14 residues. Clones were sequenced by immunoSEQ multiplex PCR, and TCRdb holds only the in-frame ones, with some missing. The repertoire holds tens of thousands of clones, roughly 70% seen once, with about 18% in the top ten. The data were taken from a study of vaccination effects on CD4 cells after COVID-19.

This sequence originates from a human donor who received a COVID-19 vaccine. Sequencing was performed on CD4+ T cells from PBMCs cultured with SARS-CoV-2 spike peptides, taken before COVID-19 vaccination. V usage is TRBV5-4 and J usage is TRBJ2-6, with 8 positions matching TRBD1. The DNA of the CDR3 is TGTGCCAGCAGCGGGACAGGCCCCAACAACGTCCTGACTTTC. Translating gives CASSGTGPNNVLTF.